The 22 T cell receptor beta chains presented below share a single source sample, sequenced in a study of T-cell memory formation after mild COVID-19. MiXCR, applied by TCRdb to the 5' RACE reads, yields one record per CDR3 protein. The profile covers a few hundred thousand distinct CDR3 sequences, with around a sixth appearing a single time and around 20% taken by the ten largest. The sequencing input was PBMCs or a T cell subset sorted from them (not recorded which). These receptor sequences come from a man between 18 and 35 years old who had mild COVID-19 (a few samples of this study predate the infection). Cell type and time point are not known.

This clonotype turned up a few times. The chain has TRBV7-2 and TRBJ2-2, with TRBD1 as a possible D gene (6 bases). The CDR3 runs to 19 residues. CDR1 is SGHTA and CDR2 is FQGNSA in the germline V gene. With 2 bases removed from V and 6 bases from J, the gap between germline ends came to 25 bases. The CDR3 sequence: CASSLLFTARGSGSGELFF. CDR3 nucleotides: TGTGCCAGCAGCTTATTATTTACAGCAAGGGGGTCCGGGTCCGGGGAGCTGTTTTTT.

This clonotype was picked up many times. V and J are TRBV3-1 and TRBJ1-2; possible D gene TRBD1, 5 bases. V was cut by 2 bases and J by 2 bases, with 12 bases left in between. This CDR3 is built from 15 residues. Germline lookup yields CDR1 LGHDT and CDR2 YNNKEL (reference sequence). CDR3 nucleotide sequence: TGTGCCAGCAGCCAATACGTGACAGACAACTATGGCTACACCTTC. Amino acid sequence: CASSQYVTDNYGYTF.

There are a few counts of this clonotype. V usage is TRBV11-1 and J usage is TRBJ1-2; TRBD1 is a possible D gene (6 bases). CDR3 length: 13 residues. The V gene lost 3 bases and the J gene lost 4 bases, with 9 bases spanning the gap. Germline loops: CDR1 SGHAT, CDR2 FQDESV (reference sequence). The CDR3 region is CASSLGQRYGYTF. The CDR3, as DNA: TGTGCCAGCAGCTTGGGACAACGCTATGGCTACACCTTC.

This clonotype was recorded many times. The chain couples TRBV5-6 to TRBJ2-4, with TRBD2 as a possible D gene (6 bases). Germline loops: CDR1 SGHDT, CDR2 YYEEEE. CDR3 size: 14 residues. The ends were cut back, 4 bases at V and 6 bases at J, with 14 bases in the middle. The CDR3 here is CASSPWGVTNIQYF. The DNA for the CDR3 is TGTGCCAGCAGCCCATGGGGGGTTACAAACATTCAGTACTTC.

This clonotype was found a few times. V is TRBV4-3 and J is TRBJ1-3, with D possibly matching TRBD1 (6 bases). Trimming took off 2 bases at V and 2 bases at J, with 10 bases between the two ends. Germline values: CDR1 LGHNA, CDR2 YSLEER. This CDR3 has 15 residues. The CDR3: CASSQIKGAGNTIYF. The DNA of the CDR3 is TGCGCCAGCAGCCAAATAAAGGGGGCTGGAAACACCATATATTTT.

The rearrangement uses TRBV11-2 and TRBJ1-2; D may be TRBD1 (5 bases). This CDR3 region has 15 residues. Per germline, CDR1 SGHAT and CDR2 FQNNGV. The ends were cut back, 5 bases at V and 4 bases at J, with 17 bases in the middle. In nucleotides, the CDR3 is TGTGCCAGCAGCCCGGGACCCCAAGTTGGCTATGGCTACACCTTC. Protein: CASSPGPQVGYGYTF.

Ten or more counts support this clonotype. This chain connects TRBV7-2 to TRBJ2-5; 8 nucleotides align to TRBD1. CDR3 size: 14 residues. The V and J ends lost 5 bases and 4 bases, in that order; junction bases with no gene match: 6. Germline values: CDR1 SGHTA, CDR2 FQGNSA. The CDR3 DNA is TGTGCCAGCAGCCGCCAGGGGGCGGGAGAGACCCAGTACTTC. Its translation: CASSRQGAGETQYF.

This clonotype has a handful of counts. The V call is TRBV4-3, the J call TRBJ2-2; D remains ambiguous. Germline V lookup: CDR1 LGHNA, CDR2 YSLEER. Trimming cost V 4 bases and J 6 bases, with 9 bases left between them. CDR3 length: 13 residues. CDR3 residues: CASSPQDPGELFF. The CDR3 nucleotides are TGCGCCAGCAGCCCCCAGGACCCCGGGGAGCTGTTTTTT.

This clonotype was recorded a few times. V and J are TRBV7-9 and TRBJ1-2; tentatively, D is TRBD1 (5 bases). This CDR3 comprises 15 residues. Germline CDR1 is SEHNR and CDR2 is FQNEAQ (reference sequence). V was clipped by 4 bases and J by 4 bases, with 16 bases between them. DNA of the CDR3: TGTGCCAGCAGCTCAAGGGACGCGCCCGGCTATGGCTACACCTTC. This gives the protein CASSSRDAPGYGYTF.

This chain joins TRBV5-1 and TRBJ2-3; TRBD2 matches at 10 bases. CDR1 is SGHRS, CDR2 YFSETQ, per germline. The CDR3 is 17 amino acids. J lost 4 bases, V lost 1 base, and 9 bases had no gene match. CDR3 sequence (DNA): TGCGCCAGCAGCTTGTCACCTTCTAGCGGGGGTGCAGATACGCAGTATTTT. It codes for CASSLSPSSGGADTQYF.

The chain joins TRBV6-2 or TRBV6-3 to TRBJ1-2; TRBD1 matches at 7 bases. CDR3 length: 14 residues. J lost 1 base, V lost 5 bases, and 4 bases had no gene match. Per the germline V gene, CDR1 is MNHEY and CDR2 is SVGEGT. The CDR3 sequence is CASSVYRGNYGYTF. The CDR3 DNA follows: TGTGCCAGCAGTGTATACAGGGGTAACTATGGCTACACCTTC.

This clonotype appeared many times. This sequence joins TRBV7-9 and TRBJ2-7, with D hard to call. V shed 5 bases and J shed 5 bases, with 7 bases lying between them. The CDR3 contains 11 residues. CDR1 and CDR2 (germline): SEHNR, FQNEAQ (reference sequence). The CDR3 DNA reads as TGTGCCAGCAGCCTTTTAGACGAGCAGTACTTC. This sequence encodes CASSLLDEQYF.

This clonotype has more than one count but fewer than ten. This rearrangement joins TRBV4-1 to TRBJ1-1, with D perhaps matching TRBD1 (6 bases). CDR3 length equals 15 residues. Trimming cost V 0 bases and J 0 bases, with 8 bases left between them. Germline V gene lookup returns CDR1 MGHRA and CDR2 YSYEKL. CDR3 amino acids: CASSQEAGVNTEAFF. The CDR3 bases are TGCGCCAGCAGCCAAGAGGCAGGGGTGAACACTGAAGCTTTCTTT.

This clonotype occurred many times. V is TRBV25-1 and J is TRBJ2-1; TRBD2 might be the D (6 bases). This CDR3 region has 11 residues. Germline loops: CDR1 MGHDK, CDR2 SYGVNS. V was shortened by 6 bases and J by 7 bases, with 7 bases between the two germline ends. CDR3 in DNA: TGTGCCAGCAGCGGAGGGAATGAGCAGTTCTTC. Its translation is CASSGGNEQFF.

The genes are TRBV4-2 and TRBJ2-2; D may be TRBD1 (5 bases). Trimming left V 5 bases short and J 1 base short, with 11 bases between. The CDR3 runs to 15 residues. Germline V gene sequence: CDR1 LGHNA, CDR2 YNFKEQ. The CDR3 region has the DNA TGTGCCAGCAGCTCCCGACAGCTGAACACCGGGGAGCTGTTTTTT. Protein: CASSSRQLNTGELFF.

In this sample, this clonotype turned up once. The rearrangement joins TRBV9 to TRBJ2-5; D might be TRBD1 or TRBD2, each matching 5 bases. Trimming took 4 bases from V and 4 from J, leaving 14 bases between them. The CDR3 consists of 14 residues. CDR1 is SGDLS, CDR2 YYNGEE, per germline. CDR3 coding DNA: TGTGCCAGCAGCACTCAAATGAGGGGAGAGACCCAGTACTTC. Its protein is CASSTQMRGETQYF.

The chain couples TRBV2 to TRBJ2-7; D gene uncertain. CDR3 size: 13 residues. The germline V gene encodes CDR1 SNHLY and CDR2 FYNNEI. The ends were cut back, 6 bases at V and 3 bases at J, with 12 bases in the middle. The CDR3 coding sequence is TGTGCCAGCAGGATCAGTAGAGACTACGAGCAGTACGTC. Protein product: CASRISRDYEQYV.

V gene TRBV10-3 combines with J gene TRBJ2-5, with TRBD2 as a possible D gene (6 bases). V was trimmed by 6 bases and J by 3 bases, leaving 17 bases between them. The CDR3 spans 15 residues. Germline-derived CDR1 and CDR2 are ENHRY and SYGVKD. The CDR3 DNA sequence: TGTGCCATCAGGGTCGGGAGCGAACGGGAAGAGACCCAGTACTTC. This sequence encodes CAIRVGSEREETQYF.

The chain carries TRBV4-3 and TRBJ2-6; D gene ambiguous. The ends were cut back, 3 bases at V and 1 base at J, with 10 bases in the middle. Germline V gene lookup returns CDR1 LGHNA and CDR2 YSLEER. The CDR3 runs to 16 residues. CDR3 bases: TGCGCCAGCAGCCAGAAGAAGGGTTCTGGGGCCAACGTCCTGACTTTC. It encodes CASSQKKGSGANVLTF.

The J gene is TRBJ1-5, the V gene TRBV7-9, with D unclear. The length of the CDR3 is 13 residues. CDR1 is SEHNR and CDR2 is FQNEAQ in the germline V gene (reference sequence). V lost 6 bases to trimming and J lost 7 bases, with 13 bases between them. The CDR3 region has the DNA TGTGCCAGCAGTTCCGGTGGCGGGCAGCCCCAGCATTTT. It translates to CASSSGGGQPQHF.

This clonotype was counted only a few times. The chain carries TRBV7-6 and TRBJ2-2; 9 bases agree with TRBD1. V lost 5 bases and J lost 7; bases outside the gene matches: 11. CDR3 length equals 16 residues. The germline V gene has CDR1 SGHVS and CDR2 FNYEAQ. The CDR3 reads CASSAAGTGNSGELFF. CDR3 sequence (DNA): TGTGCCAGCAGCGCCGCCGGGACAGGGAATAGCGGGGAGCTGTTTTTT.

This chain connects TRBV6-1 to TRBJ1-1; TRBD1 matches 7 bases. The CDR3 has 11 residues. Looked up from germline, CDR1 is MNHNS and CDR2 is SASEGT. The junction had 0 bases not matched to a gene; V was cut back by 0 bases and J by 11 bases. CDR3 nucleotide sequence: TGTGCCAGCAGTGAAGCCAGGGGGGCTTTCTTT. This encodes CASSEARGAFF.